This record covers a single T cell receptor (beta chain). These data belong to a study of blood T cell repertoires in COVID-19. Study in general: Samples taken during acute and convalescent COVID-19 were collected in the United States, Italy and Spain.

Libraries were prepared by immunoSEQ multiplex PCR; TCRdb keeps only in-frame clonotypes and omits some of them. The table lists more than 85,000 clones, 80% to 95% of them singletons, with under 7.5% in the top ten. This TCR derives from a man aged 65-85 years with acute or convalescent COVID-19. Specimen: peripheral blood.

The CDR3 nucleotides are TGCGCCAGCAGCTTGACCGACCCGGGTGATGCACCCCTCCACTTT. This sequence encodes CASSLTDPGDAPLHF. This chain links TRBV5-1 with TRBJ1-6, with D uncertain. Germline V CDR1 and CDR2: SGHRS, YFSETQ. The CDR3 consists of 15 residues. Trimming removed 1 base from V and 11 bases from J, with 16 bases in between.